This T cell receptor (beta chain) was obtained from a study of T cell responses to AZD1222 COVID-19 vaccine. Study background: Analysis merged second doses at about 4 or about 12 weeks. General study points: Reports say nearly half of spike-specific TCRs go after unmutated variant regions. Repertoire sampling occurred only after the peak T cell response.

Trimming shortened V by 0 bases and J by 6 bases, and 4 bases separated the two germline ends. In germline, CDR1 is SGDLS, CDR2 YYNGEE. CDR3 length: 13 amino acids. TCRdb's table, derived via immunoSEQ multiplex PCR, lists solely in-frame clones and lacks some. The sample shows over 100,000 clones, about 83% of them seen only once. In regard to this clone: Its matching antigen is unknown.

The source of this sequence is an adult in good health. The rearrangement uses TRBV9 and TRBJ1-6; D not certain. Material: peripheral blood, obtained on day 0 of AZD1222 vaccination. This CDR3 reads CASSVEGNSPLHF. The CDR3 region has the DNA TGTGCCAGCAGCGTAGAAGGTAATTCACCCCTCCACTTT.